This T cell receptor beta chain was sequenced for a study of T cells after yellow fever vaccination. Study in general: Sorting of the EM, EMRA, CM and Tscm memory subsets was carried out using CD3, CD45RA, CCR7 and CD95. Researchers used SMART-Seq v4 Ultra Low Input to prepare fractions that had low cell numbers. Study results and limitations: Sorted memory subsets showed almost no vaccine-responding clonotypes on day 0. Booster sampling recovered most clones from primary vaccination (around 97% CD4, 88% CD8).

From the 5' RACE reads, TCRdb called clonotypes with MiXCR, one entry per CDR3 protein. The sample lists approximately 32,000 distinct CDR3 sequences, around 7% occurring once. Germline V lookup: CDR1 SGHTA, CDR2 FQGTGA. The junction had 1 base not matched to a gene; V was cut back by 0 bases and J by 1 base. This CDR3 contains 15 residues. This clonotype was found many times. V and J are TRBV7-3 and TRBJ2-3, with 7 bases matching TRBD2. The specimen was PBMCs, either bulk or a sorted T-cell subset (CD4+, CD8+, memory, or dextramer-sorted; not recorded which), collected on the day of the first yellow fever vaccination. This receptor was taken from a young man who received the YFV17D yellow fever vaccine. This CDR3 reads CASSLTSGRTDTQYF. The DNA for the CDR3 is TGTGCCAGCAGCTTAACTAGCGGGCGCACAGATACGCAGTATTTT.